The rows below give T cell receptor beta chains drawn from one sample of a study of Graves' ophthalmopathy and Graves' hyperthyroidism. TCRdb redid the calling of the multiplex PCR reads with MiXCR, one entry per CDR3 protein. The repertoire consists of fewer than 650,000 distinct CDR3 sequences, with 22% occurring once and the leading ten covering around 6.9%. Input material: peripheral blood. These receptors originate from a woman between 18 and 30 years old with stable Graves' hyperthyroidism. Some clones in this sample may be carry-over from other donors' samples. Each CDR3 is given with its conserved first and last residue. A D gene is named only where the DNA matches it firmly. For some rows the clone size is stated as once, few or many, or as a class when expanded; others skip it.

>TRBV29-1|.|many|TRBJ1-2
TGCAGCGTAGGGGCCTTGCAGGACACAGCTAACTATGGCTACACCTTC
CSVGALQDTANYGYTF
>TRBV28|.|.|TRBJ2-4
TGTGCCAGCAGCTCAGGGACGCTAGCCAAAAACATTAAGTACTTC
CASSSGTLAKNIKYF
>TRBV6-2/TRBV6-3|TRBD1|many|TRBJ2-7
TGTGCCAGCAGTTACGTAGGACAGGCCTCCTACGAGCAGTACTTC
CASSYVGQASYEQYF
>TRBV12-3/TRBV12-4|TRBD2|.|TRBJ2-1
TGTGCCAGCAACCTAGCGGGGAGTGGGTACAATGAGCAGTTCTTC
CASNLAGSGYNEQFF
>TRBV5-1|.|once|TRBJ2-7
TGCGCCAGCAGCTTGGTGCCTCCCTCCTACGAGCAGTACTTC
CASSLVPPSYEQYF
>TRBV12-3/TRBV12-4|.|few|TRBJ1-6
TGTGCCAGCAGCCCCACGGGGATGAATTCACCCCTCCACTTT
CASSPTGMNSPLHF
>TRBV9|TRBD2|many|TRBJ2-1
TGTGCCAGCAGCGTAGGACTAGCGGGAGTTAATGAGCAGTTCTTC
CASSVGLAGVNEQFF
>TRBV6-1|.|.|TRBJ1-6
TGTGCCAGCACCGCTTTCGGGGTCGGCAATTCACCCCTCCACTTT
CASTAFGVGNSPLHF
>TRBV12-3/TRBV12-4|TRBD1|many|TRBJ1-5
TGTGCCAGCAGTGCCGTGGGACAGAGCCCAAATCAGCCCCAGCATTTT
CASSAVGQSPNQPQHF
>TRBV2|TRBD1|many|TRBJ2-7
TGTGCCATCCTAGGGACAGTGAGATACGAGCAGTACTTC
CAILGTVRYEQYF
>TRBV18|TRBD2|.|TRBJ2-7
TGTGCCAGCTCACCGGGAATTAGCGGGATCGGCTACGAGCAGTACTTC
CASSPGISGIGYEQYF
>TRBV12-3/TRBV12-4|.|few|TRBJ1-2
TGTGCCAGCAGTACTAGGGACTGGGTCTATGGCTACACCTTC
CASSTRDWVYGYTF
>TRBV2|TRBD1|many|TRBJ2-7
TGTGCCAGCAGTGAACAGGGGGTCGACGAGCAGTACTTC
CASSEQGVDEQYF
>TRBV19|TRBD1|.|TRBJ1-3
TGTGCCAGTAGTATCGACAGGGCGGCGGGAAACACCATATATTTT
CASSIDRAAGNTIYF
>TRBV20-1|.|many|TRBJ1-1
TGCAGTGCTAGAGAAGACGGACAGCCGAACACTGAAGCTTTCTTT
CSAREDGQPNTEAFF
>TRBV12-3/TRBV12-4|.|many|TRBJ2-2
TGTGCCAGCAGGGGGGACACCGGGGAGCTGTTTTTT
CASRGDTGELFF
>TRBV20-1|.|few|TRBJ1-3
TGCAGTGCGAGTTCCGGGGCCTCTCGGTACACCATATATTTT
CSASSGASRYTIYF
>TRBV20-1|TRBD2|.|TRBJ2-3
TGCAGTGCTAGGCCCGACCTCGGGACTAGCGGGACGATAGATACGCAGTATTTT
CSARPDLGTSGTIDTQYF
>TRBV7-3|.|few|TRBJ2-2
TGTGCCAGCAGCTTATTGGGACGTGACACCGGGGAGCTGTTTTTT
CASSLLGRDTGELFF
>TRBV12-3/TRBV12-4|TRBD1|many|TRBJ2-5
TGTGCCAGCAGTGTAGGGACAGGGGGCTCCGAGACCCAGTACTTC
CASSVGTGGSETQYF
>TRBV15|TRBD2|many|TRBJ2-5
TGTGCCACCAGCAGCGGGCGGGGGAGGGGAGAGACCCAGTACTTC
CATSSGRGRGETQYF
>TRBV4-1|.|.|TRBJ1-1
TGCGCCAGCAGCCCCGGGCTACTCGGCACTGAAGCTTTCTTT
CASSPGLLGTEAFF
>TRBV7-2|.|few|TRBJ2-7
TGTGCCAGCAGCCCTCAGGAGTCCTACGAGCAGTACTTC
CASSPQESYEQYF
>TRBV12-3/TRBV12-4|.|.|TRBJ2-6
TGTGCCAGCAGTGATTCCCCGGTTAGCTCTGGGGCCAACGTCCTGACTTTC
CASSDSPVSSGANVLTF
>TRBV6-1|.|.|TRBJ1-2
TGTGCCAGCAGTCGCGGGACATTAGATGGCTACACCTTC
CASSRGTLDGYTF
>TRBV12-3/TRBV12-4|.|.|TRBJ2-7
TGTGCCAGCACTTCAGACCAGCACGAGCAGTACTTC
CASTSDQHEQYF
>TRBV6-1|.|few|TRBJ1-2
TGTGCCAGCAGAGGACAGACGATTAACTATGGCTACACCTTC
CASRGQTINYGYTF
>TRBV5-6|.|.|TRBJ2-7
TGTGCCAGCAGATGGCAGTCCTACGAGCAGTACTTC
CASRWQSYEQYF
>TRBV5-6|.|.|TRBJ1-1
TGTGCCAGCAGTTTAAACCCACAGGTATGGACTGAAGCTTTCTTT
CASSLNPQVWTEAFF
>TRBV12-3/TRBV12-4|.|many|TRBJ2-5
TGTGCCAGCAGTCCCACCGGGGCCGAGGCCCAGTACTTC
CASSPTGAEAQYF
>TRBV7-2|.|.|TRBJ2-5
TGTGCCAGCAGCGGACGGGACTCCCAGTTGGAGACCCAGTACTTC
CASSGRDSQLETQYF
>TRBV30|.|many|TRBJ2-7
TGTGCCTGGAGCGGGATAGGGCAAACCTACGAGCAGTACTTC
CAWSGIGQTYEQYF
>TRBV13|.|many|TRBJ2-7
TGTGCCAGCAGCTTAGCAGATGACGGAGACGTCTACGAGCAGTACTTC
CASSLADDGDVYEQYF
>TRBV2|.|many|TRBJ1-5
TGTGCCAGCTGGAAGGGGGGAAATCAGCCCCAGCATTTT
CASWKGGNQPQHF
>TRBV19|TRBD1|many|TRBJ1-2
TGTGCCAGTACCTCGGACAGGAGGAACTATGGCTACACCTTC
CASTSDRRNYGYTF